One sample yielded the 8 T cell receptor beta chains listed below, sequenced in a study of T cell responses to AZD1222 COVID-19 vaccine. Assay: immunoSEQ multiplex PCR; the TCRdb copy retains only in-frame clones and omits some. The top ten clones hold about 1.7% of a sample with 100,000 or so clones, 88% of them seen once. The input for sequencing was peripheral blood, taken on day 0 of AZD1222 vaccination. The receptors here all came from an adult in good health.

V gene TRBV5-1 combines with J gene TRBJ1-1, with unresolved D. Trimming removed 1 base at V and 0 bases at J, with 10 bases between. The germline gives CDR1 SGHRS, CDR2 YFSETQ. This CDR3 spans 15 amino acids. In nucleotides, the CDR3 is TGCGCCAGCAGCTTGAACCCGATCATGAACACTGAAGCTTTCTTT. Protein: CASSLNPIMNTEAFF.

This clone was found once. The chain carries TRBV6-4 and TRBJ2-1; D is possibly TRBD1 (5 bases). V was shortened by 3 bases and J by 12 bases, with 18 bases between the two germline ends. The CDR3 is 14 residues long. Germline V gene sequence: CDR1 MRHNA, CDR2 SNTAGT. CDR3 region: CASSENFGADGQFF. The CDR3 coding sequence is TGTGCCAGCAGTGAAAATTTTGGGGCAGACGGGCAGTTCTTC.

The rearrangement uses TRBV10-3 and TRBJ2-7, with 7 positions matching TRBD2. The V gene end was trimmed by 6 bases and the J gene end by 3 bases; junction bases not matched to a gene: 8. The germline V gene encodes CDR1 ENHRY and CDR2 SYGVKD. This CDR3 has 14 amino acids. The CDR3 DNA reads as TGTGCCATCAGGGCGAGCGGGACTGGCTACGAGCAGTACTTC. Its protein product is CAIRASGTGYEQYF.

The chain uses TRBV6-2 or TRBV6-3 and TRBJ2-3; D tentatively reads TRBD1 or TRBD2 (5 bases each). CDR3 length: 14 amino acids. Per germline, CDR1 MNHEY and CDR2 SVGEGT. Trimming took off 5 bases at V and 8 bases at J, with 17 bases between the two ends. The CDR3 DNA reads as TGTGCCAGCAGTCTAGGGACCCCGAGGGGTACGCAGTATTTT. This gives the protein CASSLGTPRGTQYF.

The J gene is TRBJ1-2, the V gene TRBV15; possible D gene TRBD1, 5 bases. Trimming removed 3 bases at V and 1 base at J, with 12 bases between. The CDR3 has 15 amino acids. Per germline, CDR1 LNHNV and CDR2 YYDKDF (reference sequence). CDR3 in DNA: TGTGCCACCAGCAGGGGGGGAGGCGGTAACTATGGCTACACCTTC. Residues: CATSRGGGGNYGYTF.

The genes are TRBV28 and TRBJ2-7; 9 bases align to TRBD2. Germline CDR1 MDHEN, CDR2 SYDVKM. V trimming: 6 bases; J trimming: 2 bases; junction bases outside the gene matches: 5. The CDR3 spans 14 residues. DNA for the CDR3: TGTGCCAGCAGCGATAGCGGGAGTCCCTACGAGCAGTACTTC. Translation: CASSDSGSPYEQYF. The full variable domain, completed using reference TRBV28 and TRBJ2-7, is DVKVTQSSRYLVKRTGEKVFLECVQDMDHENMFWYRQDPGLGLRLIYFSYDVKMKEKGDIPEGYSVSREKKERFSLILESASTNQTSMYLCASSDSGSPYEQYFGPGTRLTVT.

V gene TRBV9 combines with J gene TRBJ2-1; 15 nucleotides line up with TRBD2. CDR3 length: 20 residues. Losses at the gene ends were 3 bases for V and 0 bases for J; bases not matched to a gene: 10. Germline V CDR1 and CDR2: SGDLS, YYNGEE. The CDR3 sequence is CASSALLGLAGGSSYNEQFF. CDR3 nucleotides: TGTGCCAGCAGCGCCCTATTAGGACTAGCGGGAGGGAGCTCCTACAATGAGCAGTTCTTC.

The CDR3 region has the DNA TGTGCCAGCAGTTTGGGGGCCCTAGACAGATTCACCGGGGAGCTGTTTTTT. It is translated as CASSLGALDRFTGELFF. The V call is TRBV27, the J call TRBJ2-2; tentatively, D is TRBD1 (6 bases). Trimming shortened V by 3 bases and J by 4 bases, and 18 bases separated the two germline ends. Per the germline V gene, CDR1 is MNHEY and CDR2 is SMNVEV (reference sequence). The CDR3 consists of 17 residues.